This T cell receptor (beta chain) was captured in a study of cytomegalovirus exposure and HLA in healthy donors (dated 2017 in TCRdb). For the wider study: An earlier analysis of several hundred of the donors reported under 300 Gb of sequence data and about 120 million unique TCR beta sequences obtained from about 179 million T cells. An early release that covered about 600 HLA-typed donors contained around 330 gigabases of sequencing data and some 87 million unique TCR sequences. The genetic ancestry cluster associated with self-reported Caucasian donors included roughly four fifths of the approximately 400 genotyped donors. The study aimed to test whether cataloging public T cell receptors could reveal signatures of past pathogen exposure. The study profiled the T cell repertoires of hundreds of subjects by immunosequencing and related them to cytomegalovirus serostatus. Besides the first cohort of under 700 subjects, a separate validation cohort made up of some 110 different subjects was used. High-throughput TCR immunosequencing, statistical association of individual TCRs with disease status, and machine learning were combined to predict cytomegalovirus infection status. To study patterns of TCR occurrence, a later analysis re-analyzed previously published TCR beta repertoires from under 750 donors and added high-resolution HLA genotyping. The later analysis used no new phenotypic data to find candidate immune exposures, relying instead on TCR beta sequences and their occurrence across donors. In an earlier analysis of more than 550 of the donors, high-throughput TCR beta sequencing was used to judge whether each TCR beta V gene segment behaved as functional or pseudogenic. Donor age, sex, ethnicity and CMV serostatus were compiled alongside the repertoire data. Genome-wide SNP genotypes for about three fifths of the roughly 670 donors were used in a later genetic analysis, which treated that subset as a discovery cohort. Every discovery cohort repertoire had been produced on one sequencing platform. HLA typing covered class I and class II loci at four-digit resolution. The number of typed donors differed by locus: 629-630 for A, B, C, DRB1 and DQB1; 500 to 550 for DQA1; approximately 610 for DPA1; and around 450 for DPB1. Several DR-DQ haplotypes were treated as single units for association and clustering because of strong linkage in the cohort. Among about 360 genotyped donors of the cohort, an average of roughly 240,000 unique TCR beta nucleotide sequences were sequenced per donor, roughly 20% of them non-productive. General findings and caveats noted by the study authors: CMV serostatus was the only immune exposure information available for the cohort. Broadly in line with IMGT annotations, most TCR beta V segments showed up in productive rearrangements about 87% or about 30% of the time in an earlier analysis of several hundred of the donors. In vitro tests confirmed that a few of the cytomegalovirus-associated TCR beta chains recognize cytomegalovirus antigens. Because counts were too low, around 17 rarely observed V segments, including chromosome 9 orphons, were left out of the earlier analysis of approximately 580 of the donors. Compared with equally common non-associated chains, HLA-associated TCR beta chains in a later analysis were more clonally expanded and had lower generation probabilities. Cytomegalovirus status was reported to be diagnosed by the classifier with high specificity and sensitivity in both the original and validation cohorts. When HLA alleles, especially DR and DQ, strongly co-occurred, attributing TCR associations to individual alleles was difficult. Because HLA typing was missing for some donors at each locus, association tests included only the typed subset. In a later analysis, TCR association rates were found to vary across HLA loci, with the most associated TCRs seen for DRB1 alleles and the fewest for HLA-C alleles. Some IMGT-functional V segments, including TRBV6-2 and TRBV6-3, could not be distinguished by the 87-base-pair reads and were therefore excluded. In a later analysis, around 17,000 TCR beta sequences were associated with specific HLA alleles at a false discovery rate of 0.05. A further reported finding was that TCR beta sequences accurately predicted the HLA-A and HLA-B alleles for most subjects in the first cohort. The study listed 150 to 200 TCR beta chains as associated with cytomegalovirus. Only TCR beta chains were sequenced in this cohort, and the absence of alpha or paired-chain data limited detectable features. Presence/absence analyses assumed roughly uniform sequencing depth across donors, an assumption that may not hold. The authors suggested that the approach could potentially be extended to other disease states and immunological phenotypes. Compared with the approximately 670-donor mean, donors in an Asian-associated ancestry cluster had fewer N-insertions in productive TCRs, according to a later genetic analysis. According to a later analysis, parvovirus B19, influenza, CMV and Epstein-Barr virus appeared linked to several top co-occurrence clusters. Correlated functional status among segregating V segments might be attributable to linkage disequilibrium, but an unknown experimental factor could not be ruled out. Most TCR sequences were seen in very few donors, while some public TCRs were found in many individuals. In a later analysis, most CMV-associated TCR beta chains were found to appear HLA-restricted, with HLA associations seemingly driven largely by CMV exposure. V-gene and J-gene trimming of TCR beta chains was associated with a missense DCLRE1C variant in a later genetic analysis, and the association was replicated in an independent cohort. A group of highly shared sequence variants was considered likely to be a technical artifact of the sequencing pipeline.

The cohort was made up of under 800 healthy bone marrow donors. At the time of sampling, every cohort member was nominally healthy, though immune exposures that went unrecorded were likely present. The donor was CMV seronegative and belonged to the group of over 350 seronegative cohort members. A peripheral blood sample was provided by each donor, and peripheral blood mononuclear cells were used for TCR beta sequencing. Genomic DNA extraction from the blood cell samples was performed with the Qiagen DNeasy Blood Extraction Kit. On this clone itself: The target of this receptor is not known. The sample holds no much larger clone one base away, and base qualities are not on file.

Library prep was done by the immunoSEQ multiplex PCR assay. A mixture of 60 forward primers for TCR Vbeta segments and 13 reverse primers for TCR Jbeta segments was used in the multiplex PCR. A multiplex PCR assay on genomic DNA amplified the CDR3 region of rearranged TCR beta genes. The amplified TCR beta libraries were sequenced on the Illumina HiSeq System as 87-base-pair reads. The source study handled its data this way. In a later analysis, 77 million or so unique TCR beta chains were counted across the 500 to 850 repertoires, and some 10 million of these chains were shared by at least two donors. To remove PCR and sequencing errors, raw reads were error-corrected and collapsed into unique sequences using a nearest-neighbor algorithm that merged closely related sequences. V, D and J gene segments were assigned by aligning CDR3 sequences to IMGT reference sequences. For a sequence to be retained, at least a six-nucleotide match to both a V gene segment and a J gene segment was required. Rearrangements were called productive when the CDR3 lacked stop codons and stayed in frame with V and J; all others were non-productive. CDR3 was defined by IMGT convention, running from the second conserved V-encoded cysteine to the conserved J-encoded phenylalanine. The earlier analysis of roughly 590 of the donors excluded any sequence lacking an unambiguous match to a single V gene segment. In an earlier analysis of about 590 of the donors, a V segment was called functional when productive rearrangements were above 56.7%, and segregating when the standard deviation between donors exceeded 5%. A statistical classification framework was built to diagnose cytomegalovirus status from the catalog of TCR beta chain sequences. V and J gene assignment, in a later analysis, came from comparing TCR nucleotide sequences with IMGT/GENE-DB human TR gene sequences. The TCRdist pipeline was used in a later analysis to assign CDR3 sequences and most-parsimonious VDJ recombination scenarios. In a later analysis, each TCR beta chain was defined by its CDR3 amino acid sequence together with its V-gene family, and reads without a unique V-gene family were excluded. A later analysis removed 592 highly shared, low-generation-probability nucleotide sequences to deal with suspected cross-contamination and a sequencing artifact. In a later analysis, a clonal expansion index was calculated for each public chain from normalized within-repertoire ranks of inferred template counts. Generation probabilities in a later analysis came from a VDJ recombination model fitted to out-of-frame rearrangements, and those results were checked against IGoR. In a later analysis, TCR-TCR, TCR-HLA and TCR-CMV co-occurrence was scored with hypergeometric tests, and a repertoire-size bias correction was applied to TCR pairs. A later analysis estimated false discovery rates by permuting HLA or CMV assignments 20 times. In a later analysis, co-occurring TCRs were grouped with DBSCAN, and TCRdist sequence similarity was added when clustering was performed within HLA-allele-positive subsets. Repertoires with fewer than 30,000 or more than 120,000 public chains, plus five repertoires with anomalous nucleotide sharing, were excluded from co-occurrence clustering. Sourced from immuneACCESS, this table was stored by TCRdb with only in-frame sequences that have V and J called. A share of the clones is absent; for the studies checked, an unresolved V gene accounts for under half, and the remainder has no known explanation. V, J and clone size were drawn from that table, and D and trimming were deduced from the DNA. The sample contains 95,000 or so clones, approximately 80% of them found a single time. Clones ranked in the top ten supply approximately 5% of the sample.

The germline V gene (reference sequence) sets CDR1 to LNHDA and CDR2 to SQIVND. Here V drops 5 bases and J drops 4 bases, and the junction holds 12 bases not matched to any gene. The CDR3 has 16 amino acids, counting the end cysteine and phenylalanine. The kept DNA is CDR3 alone, 48 bases in frame from the first base. The sample was PBMCs. The chain couples TRBV19 to TRBJ1-1; TRBD1 matches 8 bases in the middle. The receptor was derived from a woman aged 40 to 50 in good health and CMV-seronegative. The nucleotides are TGTGCCAGTAGTTTGACAGGGGCCCCGGTTGGCACTGAAGCTTTCTTT. It translates to CASSLTGAPVGTEAFF.